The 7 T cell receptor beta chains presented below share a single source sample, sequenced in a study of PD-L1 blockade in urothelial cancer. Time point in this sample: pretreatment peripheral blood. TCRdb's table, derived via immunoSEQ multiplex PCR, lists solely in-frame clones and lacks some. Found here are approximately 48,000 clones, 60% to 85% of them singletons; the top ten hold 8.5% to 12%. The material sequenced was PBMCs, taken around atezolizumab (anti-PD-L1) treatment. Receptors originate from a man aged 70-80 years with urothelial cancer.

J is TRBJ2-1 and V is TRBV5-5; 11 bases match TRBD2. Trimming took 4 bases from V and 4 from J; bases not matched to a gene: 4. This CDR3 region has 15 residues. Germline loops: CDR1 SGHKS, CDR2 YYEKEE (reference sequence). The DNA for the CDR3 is TGTGCCAGCAGCCTGGGACTAGCGGATTACAATGAGCAGTTCTTC. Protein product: CASSLGLADYNEQFF. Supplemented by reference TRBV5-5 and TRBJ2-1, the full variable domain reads DAGVTQSPTHLIKTRGQQVTLRCSPISGHKSVSWYQQVLGQGPQFIFQYYEKEERGRGNFPDRFSARQFPNYSSELNVNALLLGDSALYLCASSLGLADYNEQFFGPGTRLTVL.

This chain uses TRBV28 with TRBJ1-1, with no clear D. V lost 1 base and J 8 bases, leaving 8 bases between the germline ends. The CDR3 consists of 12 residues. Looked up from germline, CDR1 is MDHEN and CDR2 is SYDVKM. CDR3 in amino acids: CASSLFIGEAFF. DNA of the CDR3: TGTGCCAGCAGTTTATTTATCGGGGAAGCTTTCTTT.

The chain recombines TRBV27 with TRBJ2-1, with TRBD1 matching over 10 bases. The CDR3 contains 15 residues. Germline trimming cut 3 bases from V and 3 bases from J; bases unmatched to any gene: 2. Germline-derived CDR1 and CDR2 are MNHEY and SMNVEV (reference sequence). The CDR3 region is CASSFGTGVYNEQFF. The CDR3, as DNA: TGTGCCAGCAGTTTTGGGACAGGGGTCTACAATGAGCAGTTCTTC.

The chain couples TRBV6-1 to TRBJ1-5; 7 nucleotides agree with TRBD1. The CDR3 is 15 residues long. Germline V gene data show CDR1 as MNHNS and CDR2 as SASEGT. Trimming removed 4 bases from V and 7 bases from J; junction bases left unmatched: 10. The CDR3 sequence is CASSAVQGGRQPQHF. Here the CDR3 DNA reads TGTGCCAGCAGTGCAGTTCAGGGGGGCAGGCAGCCCCAGCATTTT.

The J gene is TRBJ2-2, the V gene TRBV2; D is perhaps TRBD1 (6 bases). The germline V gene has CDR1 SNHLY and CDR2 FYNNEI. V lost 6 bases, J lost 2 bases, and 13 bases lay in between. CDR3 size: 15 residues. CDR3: CASRPRGHNTGELFF. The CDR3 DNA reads TGTGCCAGCAGACCCAGGGGCCACAACACCGGGGAGCTGTTTTTT. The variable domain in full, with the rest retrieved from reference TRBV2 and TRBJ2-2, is EPEVTQTPSHQVTQMGQEVILRCVPISNHLYFYWYRQILGQKVEFLVSFYNNEISEKSEIFDDQFSVERPDGSNFTLKIRSTKLEDSAMYFCASRPRGHNTGELFFGEGSRLTVL.

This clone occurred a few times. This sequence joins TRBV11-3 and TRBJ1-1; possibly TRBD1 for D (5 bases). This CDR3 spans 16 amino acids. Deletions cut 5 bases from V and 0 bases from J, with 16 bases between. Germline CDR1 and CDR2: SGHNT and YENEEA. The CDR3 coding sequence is TGTGCCAGCAGCGATCAACGTACAGGACTGAACACTGAAGCTTTCTTT. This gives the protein CASSDQRTGLNTEAFF. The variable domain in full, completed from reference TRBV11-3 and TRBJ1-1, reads EAGVVQSPRYKIIEKKQPVAFWCNPISGHNTLYWYLQNLGQGPELLIRYENEEAVDDSQLPKDRFSAERLKGVDSTLKIQPAELGDSAVYLCASSDQRTGLNTEAFFGQGTRLTVV.

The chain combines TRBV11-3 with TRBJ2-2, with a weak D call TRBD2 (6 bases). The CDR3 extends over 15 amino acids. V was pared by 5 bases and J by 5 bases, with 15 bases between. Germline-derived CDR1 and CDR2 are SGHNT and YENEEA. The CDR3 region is CASSPGGTETGELFF. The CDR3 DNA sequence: TGTGCCAGCAGCCCCGGCGGGACGGAAACCGGGGAGCTGTTTTTT.